The text below deals with one T cell receptor (beta chain). The data were taken from a study of T cell changes during pregnancy in multiple sclerosis. The protocol was immunoSEQ multiplex PCR, while the TCRdb copy is restricted to in-frame clones and leaves out a portion. The data hold 35,000 to 45,000 clones, with 85% to 90% observed a single time. Germline values: CDR1 ENHRY, CDR2 SYGVKD. Trimming stripped 6 bases from V and 5 bases from J, with 18 bases between. The length of the CDR3 is 15 residues. This sequence was found in a female donor with multiple sclerosis, enrolled in a pregnancy study. The sample in question was CD4+ T cells from peripheral blood mononuclear cells, obtained in the first trimester of pregnancy. This chain joins TRBV10-3 and TRBJ2-3; TRBD1 is a possible D gene (6 bases). The CDR3 nucleotides are TGTGCCATCAGAAAGGACAGTCGAGGAGGAGATACGCAGTATTTT. It translates to CAIRKDSRGGDTQYF.